The rows below give T cell receptor beta chains drawn from one sample of a study of cytomegalovirus exposure and HLA in healthy donors. Method: immunoSEQ multiplex PCR; TCRdb's copy keeps in-frame clones and lacks some. The sample table sets out 100,000 to 150,000 clones. Sequenced: PBMCs. The receptors stem from a woman between 35 and 50 years old in good health and CMV-seropositive. Both conserved end residues are part of each CDR3. D genes are given only for firm matches.

cdr3_length j_call v_call d_call cdr3_aa cdr3_nt
15 TRBJ2-3 TRBV5-6 TRBD1 CASSPNGQGTDTQYF TGTGCCAGCAGCCCCAATGGACAGGGCACAGATACGCAGTATTTT
19 TRBJ2-1 TRBV9 NA CASSVATKPGRRGYNEQFF TGTGCCAGCAGCGTAGCGACAAAACCGGGACGGAGGGGCTACAATGAGCAGTTCTTC
17 TRBJ2-4 TRBV9 TRBD2 CASSPSDGRVAKNIQYF TGTGCCAGCAGCCCTAGCGACGGGAGGGTAGCCAAAAACATTCAGTACTTC
15 TRBJ2-2 TRBV7-3 TRBD2 CASSLGVAGAGELFF TGTGCCAGCAGCTTAGGGGTAGCGGGAGCCGGGGAGCTGTTTTTT
16 TRBJ1-5 TRBV11-2 NA CASSLGSGIVNQPQHF TGTGCCAGCAGCTTAGGATCGGGGATAGTTAATCAGCCCCAGCATTTT
14 TRBJ2-7 TRBV4-2 TRBD1 CASSQRQGAYEQYF TGTGCCAGCAGCCAACGACAGGGGGCCTACGAGCAGTACTTC
16 TRBJ2-1 TRBV7-2 NA CASSPWAPSAPRGQFF TGTGCCAGCAGCCCTTGGGCCCCCTCAGCGCCTCGGGGGCAGTTCTTC
15 TRBJ2-2 TRBV11-2 TRBD1 CASRTGGGGTGELFF TGTGCCAGCAGGACAGGGGGCGGGGGCACCGGGGAGCTGTTTTTT
12 TRBJ1-3 TRBV6-6 NA CASRQGGNTIYF TGTGCCAGCCGTCAGGGGGGAAACACCATATATTTT
15 TRBJ1-1 TRBV5-1 TRBD1 CASSASTGMNTEAFF TGCGCCAGCAGCGCTTCGACAGGGATGAACACTGAAGCTTTCTTT
14 TRBJ2-4 TRBV2 TRBD1 CARGGQQRGNIQYF TGTGCCAGAGGGGGACAGCAACGGGGAAACATTCAGTACTTC
15 TRBJ2-1 TRBV7-3 TRBD2 CASSFSGLAAAEQFF TGTGCCAGCAGCTTCTCTGGACTAGCGGCCGCTGAGCAGTTCTTC
14 TRBJ1-1 TRBV19 TRBD1 CASSLRQGGTEAFF TGTGCCAGTAGTCTTCGACAGGGAGGCACTGAAGCTTTCTTT
18 TRBJ2-1 TRBV7-3 TRBD2 CASSWGTSGRAGYNEQFF TGTGCCAGCAGCTGGGGGACTAGCGGGAGGGCGGGATACAATGAGCAGTTCTTC
15 TRBJ2-4 TRBV5-1 NA CASSLAGQNKNIQYF TGCGCCAGCAGCTTGGCCGGACAGAACAAAAACATTCAGTACTTC
15 TRBJ2-3 TRBV7-2 NA CASSLGGDSKDTQYF TGTGCCAGCAGCTTAGGGGGGGATAGTAAGGATACGCAGTATTTT
13 TRBJ2-3 TRBV29-1 NA CSVDSAQGDTQYF TGCAGCGTTGACAGCGCGCAGGGAGATACGCAGTATTTT
14 TRBJ2-7 TRBV21-1 NA CASSKGQGTYEQYF TGTGCCAGCAGCAAAGGACAGGGAACCTACGAGCAGTACTTC
15 TRBJ2-1 TRBV27 NA CASSLTFREWDEQFF TGTGCCAGCAGTTTAACTTTTCGGGAGTGGGATGAGCAGTTCTTC
15 TRBJ2-2 TRBV7-8 TRBD1 CASSLQGAPSGELFF TGTGCCAGCAGCTTGCAGGGGGCGCCGAGCGGGGAGCTGTTTTTT
15 TRBJ2-7 TRBV6-6 NA CASSYAGRPNYEQYF TGTGCCAGCAGTTACGCGGGCAGACCCAACTACGAGCAGTACTTC
13 TRBJ2-3 TRBV11-2 NA CASSLPRLDTQYF TGTGCCAGCAGCCTCCCGCGGTTAGATACGCAGTATTTT
16 TRBJ2-5 TRBV5-6 NA CASSSDPRPGEETQYF TGTGCCAGCAGCTCCGACCCCCGGCCAGGGGAAGAGACCCAGTACTTC
14 TRBJ2-7 TRBV5-1 NA CASSSGGNLQEQYF TGCGCCAGCAGCTCCGGAGGAAATTTACAGGAGCAGTACTTC
15 TRBJ2-7 TRBV25-1 NA CASSEQGTIEGEQYF TGTGCCAGCAGTGAGCAGGGGACCATTGAGGGGGAGCAGTACTTC
15 TRBJ2-2 TRBV7-9 TRBD1 CASSLGQGSTGELFF TGTGCCAGCAGCCTGGGACAGGGGTCCACCGGGGAGCTGTTTTTT
12 TRBJ1-1 TRBV29-1 NA CSVRWAATEAFF TGCAGCGTGCGCTGGGCTGCCACTGAAGCTTTCTTT
13 TRBJ2-7 TRBV30 TRBD1 CAWSQGQGMAQYF TGTGCCTGGAGCCAGGGACAGGGGATGGCGCAGTACTTC
15 TRBJ1-2 TRBV18 TRBD1 CASSPPPGAGGGYTF TGTGCCAGCTCACCACCTCCCGGGGCAGGGGGAGGCTACACCTTC
14 TRBJ1-5 TRBV28 TRBD1 CASRGQAGNQPQHF TGTGCCAGCCGGGGACAGGCAGGAAATCAGCCCCAGCATTTT